A selection of T cell receptor beta chains follows, all from one sample in a study of blood T cells in healthy people across ages. In TCRdb, the 5' RACE reads were re-called with MiXCR into one record per CDR3 protein. The sample holds about 780,000 distinct CDR3 sequences, roughly 26% seen once. A further study also used this sample, focusing on T cells of mothers and their children.

Input material: blood. The source of these receptors is a boy aged 10-17 years in good health. Each CDR3 is given with its conserved first and last residue. A D gene is named only where the DNA matches it firmly. The size of a clone is reported for some rows only, either as once, few or many, or as a class for expanded clones.

V gene: TRBV29-1
CDR3 length: 13
J gene: TRBJ1-1
clone size: NA
D gene: TRBD1
CDR3 DNA: TGCAGCGTTGATACAGGGGGCGGAACTGAAGCTTTCTTT
CDR3 protein: CSVDTGGGTEAFF

V gene: TRBV12-3/TRBV12-4
CDR3 length: 15
J gene: TRBJ1-4
clone size: many
D gene: NA
CDR3 DNA: TGTGCCAGCAGTTTTTACAGCGGCGCTAATGAAAAACTGTTTTTT
CDR3 protein: CASSFYSGANEKLFF

V gene: TRBV6-5
CDR3 length: 14
J gene: TRBJ2-7
clone size: few
D gene: TRBD1
CDR3 DNA: TGTGCCAGCAGTTACACCGACAGGGGGAACGAGCAGTACTTC
CDR3 protein: CASSYTDRGNEQYF

V gene: TRBV6-5
CDR3 length: 14
J gene: TRBJ1-2
clone size: NA
D gene: TRBD1
CDR3 DNA: TGTGCCAGCAGTTACTCGAGGGACAGGGGTCCCTACACCTTC
CDR3 protein: CASSYSRDRGPYTF

V gene: TRBV29-1
CDR3 length: 13
J gene: TRBJ1-1
clone size: NA
D gene: TRBD1
CDR3 DNA: TGCAGCGTCCAGGGGGCTCTGAACACTGAAGCTTTCTTT
CDR3 protein: CSVQGALNTEAFF

V gene: TRBV9
CDR3 length: 15
J gene: TRBJ2-1
clone size: NA
D gene: TRBD2
CDR3 DNA: TGTGCCAGCAGCGTAGTCGATAGCGGGGGCCATGAGCAGTTCTTC
CDR3 protein: CASSVVDSGGHEQFF

V gene: TRBV28
CDR3 length: 15
J gene: TRBJ2-3
clone size: NA
D gene: NA
CDR3 DNA: TGTGCCAGCAGTCCCTTTCCGTTGCCGGGAGATACGCAGTACTTT
CDR3 protein: CASSPFPLPGDTQYF

V gene: TRBV24-1
CDR3 length: 12
J gene: TRBJ1-5
clone size: NA
D gene: NA
CDR3 DNA: TGTGCCACTCAGGGAGGGCATCAGCCCCAGCATTTT
CDR3 protein: CATQGGHQPQHF

V gene: TRBV28
CDR3 length: 15
J gene: TRBJ2-4
clone size: NA
D gene: NA
CDR3 DNA: TGTGCCAGCAGGGGAAGACAGATAGCCAAAAACATTCAGTACTTC
CDR3 protein: CASRGRQIAKNIQYF

V gene: TRBV3-1
CDR3 length: 19
J gene: TRBJ2-5
clone size: NA
D gene: NA
CDR3 DNA: TGTGCCAGCAGCCAAGAAGAACGTCGCCTGGGAGGCGAACAAGAGACCCAGTACTTC
CDR3 protein: CASSQEERRLGGEQETQYF

V gene: TRBV5-1
CDR3 length: 15
J gene: TRBJ2-5
clone size: NA
D gene: NA
CDR3 DNA: TGCGCCAGCAGCTTGGACACAGGCGAACAAGAGACCCAGTACTTC
CDR3 protein: CASSLDTGEQETQYF

V gene: TRBV5-1
CDR3 length: 15
J gene: TRBJ1-1
clone size: few
D gene: NA
CDR3 DNA: TGCGCCAGCAGCTCTATCCCTAATGGGAACACTGAAGCTTTCTTT
CDR3 protein: CASSSIPNGNTEAFF

V gene: TRBV5-5
CDR3 length: 14
J gene: TRBJ2-1
clone size: NA
D gene: TRBD2
CDR3 DNA: TGTGCCAGCAGCTTGGCTGCGGGGGGGCCAAGGCAGTTCTTC
CDR3 protein: CASSLAAGGPRQFF

V gene: TRBV12-3/TRBV12-4
CDR3 length: 12
J gene: TRBJ2-7
clone size: NA
D gene: NA
CDR3 DNA: TGTGCCAGCAGTTCCGTCGCCTACGAGCAGTACTTC
CDR3 protein: CASSSVAYEQYF

V gene: TRBV6-6
CDR3 length: 12
J gene: TRBJ2-7
clone size: NA
D gene: NA
CDR3 DNA: TGTGCCAGCCGTCCGGGCCCCTACGAGCAGTACTTC
CDR3 protein: CASRPGPYEQYF

V gene: TRBV2
CDR3 length: 14
J gene: TRBJ2-5
clone size: NA
D gene: NA
CDR3 DNA: TGTGCCAGCAGTAGACGATACAGTCAAGAGACCCAGTACTTC
CDR3 protein: CASSRRYSQETQYF

V gene: TRBV6-1
CDR3 length: 13
J gene: TRBJ1-1
clone size: NA
D gene: NA
CDR3 DNA: TGTGCCGGGAGGACAGTTTCGAACACTGAAGCTTTCTTT
CDR3 protein: CAGRTVSNTEAFF

V gene: TRBV15
CDR3 length: 17
J gene: TRBJ2-1
clone size: NA
D gene: NA
CDR3 DNA: TGTGCCACCAGCAGAGGGGTTGGGGAAGGGTCCTACAATGAGCAGTTCTTC
CDR3 protein: CATSRGVGEGSYNEQFF

V gene: TRBV28
CDR3 length: 13
J gene: TRBJ1-4
clone size: few
D gene: NA
CDR3 DNA: TGTGCCAGCAGCATCGGACGGGCCGAAAAACTGTTTTTT
CDR3 protein: CASSIGRAEKLFF

V gene: TRBV5-5
CDR3 length: 17
J gene: TRBJ2-6
clone size: NA
D gene: NA
CDR3 DNA: TGTGCCAGCAGCTTATGGGAGTCTCGCTCTGGGGCCAACGTCCTGACTTTC
CDR3 protein: CASSLWESRSGANVLTF

V gene: TRBV2
CDR3 length: 15
J gene: TRBJ2-5
clone size: NA
D gene: TRBD1
CDR3 DNA: TGTGCCAGCAGTGAAGGGCAGGGGGCTTGGGAGACCCGGTACTTC
CDR3 protein: CASSEGQGAWETRYF

V gene: TRBV20-1
CDR3 length: 13
J gene: TRBJ1-4
clone size: NA
D gene: NA
CDR3 DNA: TGCAGTGCTAGACTGGGGGATAATGAAAAACTGTTTTTT
CDR3 protein: CSARLGDNEKLFF

V gene: TRBV10-3
CDR3 length: 16
J gene: TRBJ1-1
clone size: few
D gene: TRBD1
CDR3 DNA: TGTGCCATCAGTGACCCGGGACAGGGGGCGCGGAGTGAAGCTTTCTTT
CDR3 protein: CAISDPGQGARSEAFF

V gene: TRBV9
CDR3 length: 16
J gene: TRBJ2-5
clone size: few
D gene: TRBD2
CDR3 DNA: TGTGCCAGCAGCCGGAGTCAACTAGCGGGGGCTGGGGAGCAGTACTTC
CDR3 protein: CASSRSQLAGAGEQYF

V gene: TRBV27
CDR3 length: 15
J gene: TRBJ2-1
clone size: NA
D gene: NA
CDR3 DNA: TGTGCCAGCAAAGCCGCCGGGGGGCCCTACAATGAGCAGTTCTTC
CDR3 protein: CASKAAGGPYNEQFF

V gene: TRBV11-1
CDR3 length: 20
J gene: TRBJ1-4
clone size: few
D gene: TRBD1
CDR3 DNA: TGTGCCAGGAGCTTAGGGTTCGGGGACAGGGGCGTCACAACTAATGAAAAACTGTTTTTT
CDR3 protein: CARSLGFGDRGVTTNEKLFF

V gene: TRBV20-1
CDR3 length: 15
J gene: TRBJ1-2
clone size: NA
D gene: NA
CDR3 DNA: TGCAGTGCTAGAGACCCAACGAGAGGGAACTATGGCTACACCTTC
CDR3 protein: CSARDPTRGNYGYTF

V gene: TRBV7-9
CDR3 length: 16
J gene: TRBJ2-6
clone size: NA
D gene: NA
CDR3 DNA: TGTGCCAGCAGCACGGACCGTCTCCCCGGGGCCAACGTCCTGACTTTC
CDR3 protein: CASSTDRLPGANVLTF

V gene: TRBV29-1
CDR3 length: 10
J gene: TRBJ1-1
clone size: NA
D gene: NA
CDR3 DNA: TGCAGCTCGGGGGGCACTGAAGCTTTCTTT
CDR3 protein: CSSGGTEAFF